The 25 T cell receptor beta chains presented below share a single source sample, sequenced in a study of cytomegalovirus exposure and HLA in healthy donors. The primer mix had 60 Vbeta and 13 Jbeta primers. Data came from immunoSEQ multiplex PCR; TCRdb stores just in-frame clones and leaves some out. The sample has 100,000 to 150,000 clones; roughly a tenth are singletons. Input material: PBMCs. These receptors were obtained from a woman between 18 and 29 years old in good health and CMV-seropositive.

This chain links TRBV6-4 with TRBJ1-1, with TRBD1 as a possible D gene (5 bases). CDR3 length: 15 amino acids. The germline V and J ends were trimmed by 4 bases and 5 bases, with 17 bases remaining between them. Per the germline V gene, CDR1 is MRHNA and CDR2 is SNTAGT. CDR3 in amino acids: CASSAQSGVGTEAFF. The CDR3 DNA is TGTGCCAGCAGTGCTCAGTCGGGGGTCGGGACTGAAGCTTTCTTT.

This clone was found a few times. The chain couples TRBV5-5 to TRBJ2-7; possibly TRBD1 for D (5 bases). Trimming stripped 0 bases from V and 6 bases from J, with 10 bases between. Germline CDR1 SGHKS, CDR2 YYEKEE (reference sequence). The CDR3 runs 13 residues. Written as DNA, the CDR3 is TGTGCCAGCAGCTTGGAGGGGTGGCTCGAGCAGTACTTC. This encodes CASSLEGWLEQYF.

This chain links TRBV18 with TRBJ1-1, with D possibly TRBD1 on 6 matching bases. The CDR3 contains 16 residues. Germline V gene sequence: CDR1 KGHSH, CDR2 LQKENI. Trimming pared 3 bases from V and 3 bases from J, leaving 17 bases between. Here the CDR3 reads CASSPRGGGLDTEAFF. CDR3 DNA: TGTGCCAGCTCACCCCGAGGGGGGGGGTTGGACACTGAAGCTTTCTTT.

This clone was seen more than once but under ten times. This chain links TRBV10-2 with TRBJ1-1, with D perhaps TRBD1 (5 bases). V shed 2 bases and J shed 5 bases, with 15 bases lying between them. This CDR3 has 15 amino acids. CDR1 and CDR2 (germline): WSHSY, SAAADI. Here the CDR3 DNA reads TGCGCCAGCAGTGAGCCGGGGGAGGGGAGGACTGAAGCTTTCTTT. This translates into CASSEPGEGRTEAFF.

The chain has TRBV7-9 and TRBJ2-1; TRBD2 is a possible D gene (6 bases). Germline V CDR1 and CDR2: SEHNR, FQNEAQ (reference sequence). Trimming removed 2 bases at V and 4 bases at J, with 12 bases between. The CDR3 spans 15 residues. This CDR3 reads CASSLYASEYNEQFF. The CDR3 DNA is TGTGCCAGCAGCTTATATGCTAGCGAGTACAATGAGCAGTTCTTC. Full variable domain (rest looked up from reference TRBV7-9 and TRBJ2-1): DTGVSQNPRHKITKRGQNVTFRCDPISEHNRLYWYRQTLGQGPEFLTYFQNEAQLEKSRLLSDRFSAERPKGSFSTLEIQRTEQGDSAMYLCASSLYASEYNEQFFGPGTRLTVL.

In this sample, this clone turned up a few times. The chain joins TRBV4-1 to TRBJ2-7; 7 bases match TRBD1. Germline CDR1 MGHRA, CDR2 YSYEKL. V shed 11 bases and J 7 bases; nucleotides not matched to a gene: 11. CDR3 length: 12 amino acids. This chain's CDR3 is CAGEPDRAEQYF. The CDR3 DNA follows: TGCGCCGGAGAACCAGACAGGGCTGAGCAGTACTTC.

This clone turned up a few times. The genes are TRBV28 and TRBJ2-7, with 7 bases matching TRBD1. Germline values: CDR1 MDHEN, CDR2 SYDVKM. J gave up 0 bases and V 7 bases, and 6 bases lay outside the gene matches. This CDR3 spans 14 amino acids. As DNA, the CDR3 is TGTGCCAGCATACCGGGACAGTACTCCTACGAGCAGTACTTC. Amino acids: CASIPGQYSYEQYF.

The chain recombines TRBV2 with TRBJ2-5; 10 nucleotides line up with TRBD2. The CDR3 contains 12 residues. The ends lost 11 bases at V and 4 bases at J; junction bases unmatched: 4. The germline V gene encodes CDR1 SNHLY and CDR2 FYNNEI. CDR3 loop: CAGRLAGETQYF. CDR3 DNA: TGTGCCGGCCGACTAGCGGGAGAGACCCAGTACTTC.

The chain has TRBV4-1 and TRBJ1-6, with D maybe TRBD1 (5 bases). V lost 1 base to trimming and J lost 4 bases, with 11 bases between them. Germline V gene data show CDR1 as MGHRA and CDR2 as YSYEKL. This CDR3 has 16 residues. The CDR3 DNA sequence: TGCGCCAGCAGCCAAGTCAGGGCCCCATATAATTCACCCCTCCACTTT. It is translated as CASSQVRAPYNSPLHF.

The chain employs TRBV6-5 and TRBJ1-2; 7 bases agree with TRBD1. This CDR3 is 12 amino acids long. Per the germline V gene, CDR1 is MNHEY and CDR2 is SVGAGI. V was pared by 7 bases and J by 4 bases, with 3 bases of the junction left unmatched. The CDR3 DNA follows: TGTGCCAGCAACTCAGGGGGCTATGGCTACACCTTC. It is translated as CASNSGGYGYTF.

A few counts support this clone. V is TRBV2 and J is TRBJ1-1, with 9 bases matching TRBD1. With 10 bases clipped from V and 0 bases from J, the junction kept 3 bases outside the gene matches. Germline V gives CDR1 SNHLY, CDR2 FYNNEI. CDR3 length equals 13 residues. The CDR3 reads CATDRGMNTEAFF. DNA of the CDR3: TGTGCCACGGACAGGGGAATGAACACTGAAGCTTTCTTT.

This clone came up a few times. The rearrangement links TRBV6-6 to TRBJ1-1, with no clear D. The CDR3 covers 14 residues. In germline, CDR1 is MNHNY, CDR2 SVGAGI (reference sequence). V lost 3 bases and J 6 bases, leaving 14 bases between the germline ends. The DNA of the CDR3 is TGTGCCAGCAGTTATTTAGCCCCGAGGGCTGAAGCTTTCTTT. It codes for CASSYLAPRAEAFF.

There are many counts of this clone. The chain carries TRBV10-3 and TRBJ2-1; TRBD2 agrees at 7 bases. The CDR3 consists of 14 residues. Per germline, CDR1 ENHRY and CDR2 SYGVKD. The V and J ends lost 2 bases and 5 bases, in that order; junction bases with no gene match: 3. The CDR3 sequence: CAISEGSGHNEQFF. The CDR3 DNA follows: TGTGCCATCAGTGAGGGTAGCGGGCACAATGAGCAGTTCTTC.

The chain carries TRBV18 and TRBJ2-7; 7 bases map to TRBD2. Germline lookup yields CDR1 KGHSH and CDR2 LQKENI. The CDR3 is made up of 16 amino acids. V trimming: 3 bases; J trimming: 7 bases; junction bases outside the gene matches: 15. CDR3 sequence reads: CASSPEAGKISGEQYF. Written as DNA, the CDR3 is TGTGCCAGCTCACCGGAAGCGGGGAAAATCTCGGGAGAGCAGTACTTC.

This clone was counted a few times. CDR3 sequence reads: CASSPSSGASYEQYF. Written as DNA, the CDR3 is TGTGCCAGCAGTCCCTCGAGCGGGGCCTCCTACGAGCAGTACTTC. This chain uses TRBV6-5 with TRBJ2-7, with 7 positions matching TRBD2. Germline loops: CDR1 MNHEY, CDR2 SVGAGI. V gave up 5 bases and J gave up 0 bases; unmatched junction bases: 7. The CDR3 runs 15 residues.

The chain links TRBV6-5 to TRBJ2-2; 8 nucleotides line up with TRBD2. The germline CDR1 and CDR2 sequences are MNHEY and SVGAGI. Trimming cost V 2 bases and J 7 bases; bases outside gene matches: 3. The CDR3 spans 14 residues. The CDR3 reads CASSYGTRSGELFF. In nucleotides, the CDR3 is TGTGCCAGCAGTTACGGGACTAGGAGCGGGGAGCTGTTTTTT.

This chain joins TRBV2 and TRBJ2-7; 7 positions match TRBD1. The V and J ends lost 6 bases and 6 bases, in that order; junction bases with no gene match: 17. The germline CDR1 and CDR2 sequences are SNHLY and FYNNEI. This CDR3 comprises 16 residues. The CDR3 coding sequence is TGTGCCAGCAGGGAACCCGTGGACAGGCCCTCTGGCGAGCAGTACTTC. It translates to CASREPVDRPSGEQYF.

The chain is built from TRBV2 and TRBJ1-1; a weak D match, TRBD1 (5 bases). There are 15 residues in the CDR3. The V and J ends lost 9 bases and 4 bases respectively, with 21 bases between them. The germline gives CDR1 SNHLY, CDR2 FYNNEI. CDR3 amino acids: CASIRDAGGGTEAFF. For the CDR3, the DNA is TGTGCCAGTATCCGGGACGCCGGGGGTGGCACTGAAGCTTTCTTT.

The chain couples TRBV5-4 to TRBJ2-6; the match to TRBD1 covers 8 bases. CDR1 and CDR2 (germline): SGHNT, YYREEE (reference sequence). The ends lost 3 bases at V and 2 bases at J; junction bases unmatched: 10. The CDR3 has 18 residues. The CDR3 nucleotides read TGTGCCAGCAGCTCCAGGGGGCGAAAAATTCCTGGGGCCAACGTCCTGACTTTC. Translation gives CASSSRGRKIPGANVLTF.

This clone has only a few counts. This rearrangement joins TRBV4-1 to TRBJ2-1, with TRBD2 matching 7 bases. The CDR3 runs to 15 residues. Germline V gene lookup returns CDR1 MGHRA and CDR2 YSYEKL. V lost 1 base to trimming and J lost 9 bases; unmatched junction nucleotides: 9. The CDR3 DNA follows: TGCGCCAGCAGCCAAGGGGAATACGGGAGGAGTGAGCAGTTCTTC. Translating it yields CASSQGEYGRSEQFF.

This chain connects TRBV14 to TRBJ2-7, with D uncertain. The CDR3 runs 13 residues. Per germline, CDR1 SGHDN and CDR2 FVKESK. V lost 1 base and J lost 6, with 10 bases in between. The CDR3 spells CASSQGLVREQYF. DNA for the CDR3: TGTGCCAGCAGCCAAGGGCTAGTTCGCGAGCAGTACTTC.

This clone was seen a few times. The chain joins TRBV11-3 to TRBJ2-2; TRBD2 agrees at 8 bases. Germline V lookup: CDR1 SGHNT, CDR2 YENEEA. The V segment lost 3 bases and the J segment 7 bases; nucleotides outside the gene matches: 4. The length of the CDR3 is 14 residues. DNA of the CDR3: TGTGCCAGCAGCTTGGGTCTAGCGGGCGGGGAGCTGTTTTTT. This translates into CASSLGLAGGELFF.

The chain combines TRBV5-4 with TRBJ2-2, with D unclear. The V end lost 3 bases, the J end lost 4 bases, and 10 bases lay between the germline ends. Germline V gene data show CDR1 as SGHNT and CDR2 as YYREEE (reference sequence). This CDR3 has 14 residues. The CDR3 DNA reads TGTGCCAGCAGCTCCTCGTACACCACCGGGGAGCTGTTTTTT. It encodes CASSSSYTTGELFF.

This clone was observed a few times. The CDR3 loop reads CASSEFDLSGRAGEQYF. The CDR3 nucleotides are TGTGCCAGCAGTGAATTCGATCTAAGCGGGAGGGCCGGCGAGCAGTACTTC. The rearrangement joins TRBV25-1 to TRBJ2-7; 10 nucleotides match TRBD2. V dropped 1 base and J dropped 6; count of bases not matched to a gene: 12. The CDR3 loop spans 17 amino acids. Germline V gene sequence: CDR1 MGHDK, CDR2 SYGVNS.

This clone was seen a handful of times. The rearrangement uses TRBV28 and TRBJ2-5; 7 nucleotides align to TRBD2. The CDR3 extends over 14 amino acids. The V segment lost 8 bases and the J segment 4 bases; nucleotides outside the gene matches: 10. In germline, CDR1 is MDHEN, CDR2 SYDVKM. Here the CDR3 DNA reads TGTGCCAGCGTACCCGGGGAGGGATCAGAGACCCAGTACTTC. Amino acid sequence: CASVPGEGSETQYF.